Presented here are 12 T cell receptor beta chains from one specimen sequenced in a study of blood T cell repertoires in COVID-19 (dated by TCRdb to 2020 to 2022). Libraries were built with the immunoSEQ multiplex PCR assay. TCRdb stores this immuneACCESS table with in-frame sequences only. Part of the clones is absent; in the studies checked, under half of the shortfall reflects unresolved V genes, and no reason is known for the rest. This sample is represented by around 28,000 clones; roughly 89% of them were singletons. Around 48% of the sample comes from the top ten. Sequencing input: peripheral blood. These receptors were obtained from a human donor with acute or convalescent COVID-19. The donor label of this sample is uncertain.

The chain recombines TRBV12-3 or TRBV12-4 with TRBJ1-1; 7 bases match TRBD1. V trimming: 8 bases; J trimming: 6 bases; junction bases outside the gene matches: 6. This CDR3 is built from 12 residues. CDR3 protein: CASQGGTPEAFF. Written as DNA, the CDR3 is TGTGCCAGCCAGGGGGGAACACCTGAAGCTTTCTTT.

The chain uses TRBV5-1 and TRBJ1-2; TRBD1 is a possible D gene (6 bases). V lost 6 bases and J lost 8, with 17 bases in between. Per germline, CDR1 SGHRS and CDR2 YFSETQ. CDR3 length equals 13 residues. Here the CDR3 reads CASKDSSIEGYTF. The CDR3 coding sequence is TGCGCCAGCAAGGACAGCTCCATCGAAGGCTACACCTTC.

This rearrangement joins TRBV6-2 or TRBV6-3 to TRBJ2-4, with D hard to call. The CDR3 covers 13 residues. The germline CDR1 and CDR2 sequences are MNHEY and SVGEGT. V dropped 5 bases and J dropped 8 bases, with 13 bases sitting between them. This chain's CDR3 is CASSPNTVDIQYF. CDR3 bases: TGTGCCAGCAGTCCCAATACAGTGGACATTCAGTACTTC.

The CDR3 DNA sequence: TGCGCCAGCAACAAGGGGGCCCAAGAGACCCAGTACTTC. It is translated as CASNKGAQETQYF. The chain joins TRBV5-1 to TRBJ2-5, with 7 bases aligning to TRBD1. The J segment lost 1 base and the V segment lost 6 bases, leaving 3 bases of the junction unmatched. The CDR3 is 13 amino acids. Germline-derived CDR1 and CDR2 are SGHRS and YFSETQ.

The count of this clone is one. The V gene is TRBV19, the J gene TRBJ1-1; 12 bases are shared with TRBD1. The CDR3 is 14 amino acids. V trimming: 9 bases; J trimming: 10 bases; junction bases outside the gene matches: 12. Germline V gene lookup returns CDR1 LNHDA and CDR2 SQIVND (reference sequence). The CDR3 reads CASLRLGTGGVAFF. The CDR3 bases are TGTGCCAGCCTGAGGTTGGGGACAGGGGGCGTAGCTTTCTTT.

J is TRBJ1-5 and V is TRBV21-1; TRBD1, the table's D call, was not compared with the DNA. TRBV21-1 is listed as a pseudogene. The CDR3 is 14 residues long. Written as DNA, the CDR3 is TGTGCCAGCAATGACCGGGACAGATCTCAGCCCCAGCATTTT. This encodes CASNDRDRSQPQHF.

The CDR3 sequence is CASSLWGRGTEAFF. In DNA, the CDR3 is TGTGCCAGCAGCTTATGGGGGCGGGGGACTGAAGCTTTCTTT. The V call is TRBV5-4, the J call TRBJ1-1; TRBD1 is a possible D gene (6 bases). Trimming left V 2 bases short and J 5 bases short, with 13 bases between. This CDR3 region has 14 residues. The V gene's germline CDR1 is SGHNT and CDR2 YYREEE (reference sequence).

This clone came up a few times. In DNA, the CDR3 is TGTGCCAGCAGTTACTTCTCAGTCAGAGGGCGGCGGGCCGGTGAAGCTTTCTTT. It codes for CASSYFSVRGRRAGEAFF. This chain joins TRBV6-2 or TRBV6-3 and TRBJ1-1; D is unclear. The CDR3 has 18 amino acids. With 1 base removed from V and 7 bases from J, the gap between germline ends came to 25 bases. Germline assignment: CDR1 MNHEY and CDR2 SVGEGT.

The rearrangement links TRBV25-1 to TRBJ2-3, with TRBD2 identical over 8 bases. The CDR3 loop spans 15 amino acids. Per the germline V gene, CDR1 is MGHDK and CDR2 is SYGVNS. Trimming removed 4 bases from V and 3 bases from J; junction bases left unmatched: 6. In DNA form, the CDR3 reads TGTGCCAGCAGTGGGGGACTAGGTTGGACAGATACGCAGTATTTT. This encodes CASSGGLGWTDTQYF. Drawing the rest from reference TRBV25-1 and TRBJ2-3, the complete variable domain is EADIYQTPRYLVIGTGKKITLECSQTMGHDKMYWYQQDPGMELHLIHYSYGVNSTEKGDLSSESTVSRIRTEHFPLTLESARPSHTSQYLCASSGGLGWTDTQYFGPGTRLTVL.

The rearrangement links TRBV27 to TRBJ2-1, with D maybe TRBD1 (5 bases). Germline V gene sequence: CDR1 MNHEY, CDR2 SMNVEV (reference sequence). Trimming took 9 bases from V and 1 from J, leaving 13 bases between them. The CDR3 loop spans 14 amino acids. CDR3 sequence reads: CASCKGRSYNEQFF. DNA of the CDR3: TGTGCCAGTTGTAAGGGGCGGTCCTACAATGAGCAGTTCTTC.

This clone was detected only once. This chain uses TRBV3-1 (or the pseudogene TRBV3-2) with TRBJ1-1; maybe TRBD1 (5 bases). Trimming pared 7 bases from V and 1 base from J, leaving 13 bases between. The length of the CDR3 is 14 residues. CDR1 LGHDT and CDR2 YNNKEL come from the germline V gene (reference sequence). CDR3 sequence (DNA): TGTGCCAGCACCCCCGGAGACAGGAACACTGAAGCTTTCTTT. It is translated as CASTPGDRNTEAFF.

V gene TRBV19 combines with J gene TRBJ1-5; no reliable D call. In germline, CDR1 is LNHDA, CDR2 SQIVND (reference sequence). The CDR3 runs to 15 residues. V dropped 7 bases and J dropped 2 bases, with 15 bases sitting between them. In nucleotides, the CDR3 is TGTGCCAGTACCTCGGGGTCTGGGGGCAATCAGCCCCAGCATTTT. Translated, it gives CASTSGSGGNQPQHF. Drawing the rest from reference TRBV19 and TRBJ1-5, the complete variable domain is DGGITQSPKYLFRKEGQNVTLSCEQNLNHDAMYWYRQDPGQGLRLIYYSQIVNDFQKGDIAEGYSVSREKKESFPLTVTSAQKNPTAFYLCASTSGSGGNQPQHFGDGTRLSIL.